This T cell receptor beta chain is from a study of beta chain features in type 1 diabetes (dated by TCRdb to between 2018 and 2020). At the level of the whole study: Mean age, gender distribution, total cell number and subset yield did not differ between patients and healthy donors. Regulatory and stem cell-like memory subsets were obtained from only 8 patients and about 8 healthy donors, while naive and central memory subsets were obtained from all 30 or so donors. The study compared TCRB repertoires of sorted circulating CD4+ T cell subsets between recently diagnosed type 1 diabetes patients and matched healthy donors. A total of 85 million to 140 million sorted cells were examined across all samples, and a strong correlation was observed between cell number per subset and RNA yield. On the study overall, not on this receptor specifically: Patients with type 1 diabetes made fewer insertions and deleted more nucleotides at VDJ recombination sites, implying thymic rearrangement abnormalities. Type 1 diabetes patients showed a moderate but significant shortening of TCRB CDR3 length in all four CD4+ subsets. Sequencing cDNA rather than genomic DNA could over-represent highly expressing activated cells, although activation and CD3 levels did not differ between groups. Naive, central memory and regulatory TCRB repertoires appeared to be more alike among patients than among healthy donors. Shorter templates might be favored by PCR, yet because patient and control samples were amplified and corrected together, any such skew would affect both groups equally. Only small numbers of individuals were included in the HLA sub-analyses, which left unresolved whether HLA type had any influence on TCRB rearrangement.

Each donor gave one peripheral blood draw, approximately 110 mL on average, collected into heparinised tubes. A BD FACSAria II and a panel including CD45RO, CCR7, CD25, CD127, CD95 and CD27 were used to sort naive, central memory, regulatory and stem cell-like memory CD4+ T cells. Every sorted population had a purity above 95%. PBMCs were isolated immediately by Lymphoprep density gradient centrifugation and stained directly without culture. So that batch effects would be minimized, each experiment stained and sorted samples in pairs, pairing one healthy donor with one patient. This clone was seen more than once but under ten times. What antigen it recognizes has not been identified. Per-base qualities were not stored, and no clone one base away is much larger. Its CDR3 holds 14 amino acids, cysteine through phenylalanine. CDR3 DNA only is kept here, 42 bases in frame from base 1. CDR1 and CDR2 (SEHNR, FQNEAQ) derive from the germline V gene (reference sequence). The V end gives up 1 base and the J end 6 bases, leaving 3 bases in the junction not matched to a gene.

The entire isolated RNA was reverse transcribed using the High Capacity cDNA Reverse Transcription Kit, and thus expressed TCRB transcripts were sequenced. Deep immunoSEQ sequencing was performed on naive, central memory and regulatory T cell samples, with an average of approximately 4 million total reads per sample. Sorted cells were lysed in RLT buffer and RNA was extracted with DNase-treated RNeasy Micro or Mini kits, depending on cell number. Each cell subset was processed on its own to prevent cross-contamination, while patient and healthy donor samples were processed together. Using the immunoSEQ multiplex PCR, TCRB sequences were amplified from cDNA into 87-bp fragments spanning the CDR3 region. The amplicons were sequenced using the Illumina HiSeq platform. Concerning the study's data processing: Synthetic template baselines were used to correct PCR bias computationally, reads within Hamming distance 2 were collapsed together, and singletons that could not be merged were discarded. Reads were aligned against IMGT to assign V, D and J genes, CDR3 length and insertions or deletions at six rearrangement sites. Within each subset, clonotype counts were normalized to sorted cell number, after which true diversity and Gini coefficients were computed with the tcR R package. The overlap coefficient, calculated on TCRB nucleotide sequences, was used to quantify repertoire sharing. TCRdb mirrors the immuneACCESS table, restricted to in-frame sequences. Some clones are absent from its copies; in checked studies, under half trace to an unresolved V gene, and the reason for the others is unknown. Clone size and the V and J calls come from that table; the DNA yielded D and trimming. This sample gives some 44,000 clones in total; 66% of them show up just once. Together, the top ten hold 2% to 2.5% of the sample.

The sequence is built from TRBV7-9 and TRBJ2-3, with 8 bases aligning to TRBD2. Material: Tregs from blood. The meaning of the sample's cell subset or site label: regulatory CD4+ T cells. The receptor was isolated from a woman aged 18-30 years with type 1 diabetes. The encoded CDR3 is CASSLGRLADTQYF. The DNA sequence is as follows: TGTGCCAGCAGCTTAGGAAGACTAGCGGATACGCAGTATTTT.